This record concerns one T cell receptor (beta chain) sequence. The TCR library protocol attached unique molecular identifiers to the individual cDNA molecules. TCRdb reprocessed the 5' RACE reads with MiXCR, giving one entry per CDR3 protein. In the table there are about 59,000 distinct CDR3 sequences, less than 15% of which are singletons. These data originate in a study of early T cells in non-severe SARS-CoV-2 infection. The wider study: Sequencing was performed on bulk RNA from unsorted whole blood, leaving chains unpaired.

Material: whole blood, obtained at baseline. The receptor comes from an adult who was a healthcare worker with PCR-confirmed SARS-CoV-2 infection or an uninfected control (not recorded which).

The CDR3 protein is CATEGVSDTQYF. CDR3 nucleotide sequence: TGTGCCACCGAGGGGGTTTCAGATACGCAGTATTTT. The rearrangement links TRBV11-2 to TRBJ2-3; possible D gene TRBD1, 6 bases. Germline V lookup: CDR1 SGHAT, CDR2 FQNNGV. V lost 10 bases to trimming and J lost 4 bases, with 12 bases between them. The CDR3 is made up of 12 amino acids.